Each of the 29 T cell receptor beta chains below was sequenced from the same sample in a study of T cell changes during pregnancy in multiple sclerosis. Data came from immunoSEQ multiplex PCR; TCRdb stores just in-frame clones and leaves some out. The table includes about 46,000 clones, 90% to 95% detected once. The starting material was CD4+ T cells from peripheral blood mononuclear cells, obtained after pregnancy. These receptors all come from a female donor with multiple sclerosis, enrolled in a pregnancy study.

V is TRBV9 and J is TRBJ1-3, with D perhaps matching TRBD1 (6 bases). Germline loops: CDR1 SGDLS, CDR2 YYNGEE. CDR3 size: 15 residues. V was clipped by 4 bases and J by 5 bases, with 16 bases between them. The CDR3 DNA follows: TGTGCCAGCAGCCGAGAGGGACAAGAAAGAAACACCATATATTTT. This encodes CASSREGQERNTIYF.

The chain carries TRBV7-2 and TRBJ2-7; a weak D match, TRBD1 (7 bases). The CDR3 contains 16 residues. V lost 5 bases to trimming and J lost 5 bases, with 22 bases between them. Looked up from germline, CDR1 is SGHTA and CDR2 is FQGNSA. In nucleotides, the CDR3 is TGTGCCAGCAGCCCCTGGAGGGGGCAGCGTCCCCACGAGCAGTACTTC. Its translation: CASSPWRGQRPHEQYF.

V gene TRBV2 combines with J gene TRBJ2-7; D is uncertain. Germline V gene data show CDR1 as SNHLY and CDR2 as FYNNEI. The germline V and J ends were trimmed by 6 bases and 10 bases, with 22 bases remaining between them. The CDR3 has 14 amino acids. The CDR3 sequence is CASSQPPSTRRQYF. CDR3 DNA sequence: TGTGCCAGCAGCCAACCCCCCTCGACAAGGCGACAGTACTTC.

The CDR3 nucleotides are TGTGCCAGCAGTGCCAACCGGGACAGGGGTGAGCAGTTCTTC. This encodes CASSANRDRGEQFF. J is TRBJ2-1 and V is TRBV6-1; the match to TRBD1 covers 10 bases. Germline V lookup: CDR1 MNHNS, CDR2 SASEGT. The CDR3 length is 14 residues. The V gene end was trimmed by 4 bases and the J gene end by 9 bases; junction bases not matched to a gene: 6.

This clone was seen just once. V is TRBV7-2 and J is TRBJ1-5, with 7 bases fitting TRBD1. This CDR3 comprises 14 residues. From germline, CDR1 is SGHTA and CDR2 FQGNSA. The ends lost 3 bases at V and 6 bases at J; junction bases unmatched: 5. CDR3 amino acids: CASSFSGQPQPQHF. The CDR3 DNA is TGTGCCAGCAGCTTTTCGGGACAGCCTCAGCCCCAGCATTTT.

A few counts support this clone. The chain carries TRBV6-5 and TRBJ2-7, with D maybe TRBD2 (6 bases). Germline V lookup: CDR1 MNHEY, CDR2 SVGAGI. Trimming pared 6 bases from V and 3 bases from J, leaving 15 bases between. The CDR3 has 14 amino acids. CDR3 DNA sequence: TGTGCCAGCAGCCGGTCGGGGGTCAACTACGAGCAGTACTTC. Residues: CASSRSGVNYEQYF.

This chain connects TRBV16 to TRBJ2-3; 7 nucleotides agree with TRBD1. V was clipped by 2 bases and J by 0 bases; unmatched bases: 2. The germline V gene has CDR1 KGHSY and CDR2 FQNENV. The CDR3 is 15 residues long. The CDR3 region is CASSQGTASTDTQYF. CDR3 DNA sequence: TGTGCCAGCAGCCAAGGGACAGCTAGCACAGATACGCAGTATTTT.

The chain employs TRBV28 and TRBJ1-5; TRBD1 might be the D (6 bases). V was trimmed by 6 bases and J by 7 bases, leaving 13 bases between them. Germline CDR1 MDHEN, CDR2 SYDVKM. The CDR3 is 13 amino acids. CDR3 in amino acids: CASRSQGSQPQHF. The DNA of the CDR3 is TGTGCCAGCAGATCACAGGGTTCCCAGCCCCAGCATTTT.

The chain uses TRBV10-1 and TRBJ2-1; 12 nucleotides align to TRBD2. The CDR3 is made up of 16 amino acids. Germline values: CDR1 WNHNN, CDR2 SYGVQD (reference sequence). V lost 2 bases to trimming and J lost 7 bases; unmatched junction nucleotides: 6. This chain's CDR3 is CASSEVPSGRANEQFF. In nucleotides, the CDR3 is TGCGCCAGCAGTGAGGTCCCTAGCGGGAGGGCAAATGAGCAGTTCTTC.

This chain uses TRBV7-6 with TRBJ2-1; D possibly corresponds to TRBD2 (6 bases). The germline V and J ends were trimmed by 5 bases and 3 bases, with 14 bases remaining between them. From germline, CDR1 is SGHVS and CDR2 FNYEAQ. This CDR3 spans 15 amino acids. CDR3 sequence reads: CASSPLGGNYNEQFF. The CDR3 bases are TGTGCCAGCAGCCCCCTGGGCGGGAACTACAATGAGCAGTTCTTC.

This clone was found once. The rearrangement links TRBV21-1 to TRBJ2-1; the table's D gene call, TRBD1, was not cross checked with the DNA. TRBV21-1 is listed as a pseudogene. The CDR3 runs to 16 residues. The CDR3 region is CASSKVWDRAYNEQFF. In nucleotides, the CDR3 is TGTGCCAGCAGCAAAGTCTGGGACAGAGCGTACAATGAGCAGTTCTTC.

DNA for the CDR3: TGTGCTGTAGTCGACAGGGTGATCAACACCGGGGAGCTGTTTTTT. This codes for CAVVDRVINTGELFF. This chain uses TRBV28 with TRBJ2-2; 7 bases fit TRBD1. Germline lookup yields CDR1 MDHEN and CDR2 SYDVKM. The CDR3 contains 15 residues.

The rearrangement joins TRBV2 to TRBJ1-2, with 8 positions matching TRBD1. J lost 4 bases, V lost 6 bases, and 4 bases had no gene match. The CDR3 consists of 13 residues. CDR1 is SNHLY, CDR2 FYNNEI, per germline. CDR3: CASRGTGLYGYTF. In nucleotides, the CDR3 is TGTGCCAGCAGGGGGACAGGACTCTATGGCTACACCTTC.

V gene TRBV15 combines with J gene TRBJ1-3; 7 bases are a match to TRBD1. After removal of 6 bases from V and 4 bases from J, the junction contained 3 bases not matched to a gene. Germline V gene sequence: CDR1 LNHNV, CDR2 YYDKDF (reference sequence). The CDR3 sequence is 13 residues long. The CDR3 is CATRTGIGNTIYF. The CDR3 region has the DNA TGTGCCACCAGGACAGGGATAGGAAACACCATATATTTT.

The DNA for the CDR3 is TGTGCCTGGAGCACGGGGGGGATAGTTACAGATACGCAGTATTTT. Its protein product is CAWSTGGIVTDTQYF. V and J are TRBV30 and TRBJ2-3, with 8 bases identical to TRBD2. The germline V gene encodes CDR1 GTSNPN and CDR2 SVGIG (reference sequence). The CDR3 sequence is 15 residues long. The trim removed 3 bases at V and 3 bases at J, leaving 8 bases unmatched.

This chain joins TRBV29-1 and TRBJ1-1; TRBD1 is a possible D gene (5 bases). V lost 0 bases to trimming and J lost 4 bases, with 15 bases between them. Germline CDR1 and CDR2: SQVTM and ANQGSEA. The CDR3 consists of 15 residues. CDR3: CSVEDRVRSGTEAFF. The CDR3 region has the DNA TGCAGCGTTGAAGACAGGGTTAGGAGTGGCACTGAAGCTTTCTTT.

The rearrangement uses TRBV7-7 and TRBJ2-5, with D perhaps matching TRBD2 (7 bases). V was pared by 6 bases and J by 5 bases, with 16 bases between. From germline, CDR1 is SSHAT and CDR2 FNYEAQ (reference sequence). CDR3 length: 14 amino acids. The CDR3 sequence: CASSLRGLHETQYF. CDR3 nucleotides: TGTGCCAGCAGTCTGCGGGGGCTCCATGAGACCCAGTACTTC. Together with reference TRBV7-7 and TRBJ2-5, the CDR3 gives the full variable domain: GAGVSQSPRYKVTKRGQDVTLRCDPISSHATLYWYQQALGQGPEFLTYFNYEAQPDKSGLPSDRFSAERPEGSISTLTIQRTEQRDSAMYRCASSLRGLHETQYFGPGTRLLVL.

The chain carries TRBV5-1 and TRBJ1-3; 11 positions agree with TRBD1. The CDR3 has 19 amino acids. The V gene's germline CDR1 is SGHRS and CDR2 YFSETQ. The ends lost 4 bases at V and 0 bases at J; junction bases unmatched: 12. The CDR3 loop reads CASSLRVGTGGSSGNTIYF. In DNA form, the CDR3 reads TGCGCCAGCAGCCTGCGGGTCGGGACAGGGGGTTCCTCTGGAAACACCATATATTTT.

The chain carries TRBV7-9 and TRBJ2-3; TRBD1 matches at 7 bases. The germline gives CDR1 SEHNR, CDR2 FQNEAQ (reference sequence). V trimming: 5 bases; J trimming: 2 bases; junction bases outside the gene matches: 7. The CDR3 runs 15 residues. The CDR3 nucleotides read TGTGCCAGCAGCCGAGGGACAGCCAACACAGATACGCAGTATTTT. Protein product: CASSRGTANTDTQYF.

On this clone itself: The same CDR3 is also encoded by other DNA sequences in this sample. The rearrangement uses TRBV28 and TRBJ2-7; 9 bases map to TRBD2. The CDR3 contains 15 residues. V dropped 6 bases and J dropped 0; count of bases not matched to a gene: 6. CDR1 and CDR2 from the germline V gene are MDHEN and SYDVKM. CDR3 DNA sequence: TGTGCCAGCAGCCGAACGACTAGCGGCTCCTACGAGCAGTACTTC. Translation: CASSRTTSGSYEQYF.

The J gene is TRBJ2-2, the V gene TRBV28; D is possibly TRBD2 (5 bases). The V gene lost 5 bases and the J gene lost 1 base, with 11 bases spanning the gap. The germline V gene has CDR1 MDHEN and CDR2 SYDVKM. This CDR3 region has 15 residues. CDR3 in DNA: TGTGCCAGCAGTCTACTAGAAGTGAACACCGGGGAGCTGTTTTTT. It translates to CASSLLEVNTGELFF.

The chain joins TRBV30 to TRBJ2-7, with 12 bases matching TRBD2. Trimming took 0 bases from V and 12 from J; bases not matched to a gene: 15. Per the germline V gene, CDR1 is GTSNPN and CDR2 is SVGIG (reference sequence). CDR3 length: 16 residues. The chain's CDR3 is CAWSVYPSLAGGPAYF. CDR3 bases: TGTGCCTGGAGTGTTTACCCTTCCCTAGCGGGAGGGCCGGCGTACTTC.

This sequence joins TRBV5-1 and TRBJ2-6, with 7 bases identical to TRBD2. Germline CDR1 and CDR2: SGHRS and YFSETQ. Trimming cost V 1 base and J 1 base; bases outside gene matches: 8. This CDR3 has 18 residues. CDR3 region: CASSLYSQGGSGANVLTF. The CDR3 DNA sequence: TGCGCCAGCAGCTTGTATTCGCAGGGAGGGTCTGGGGCCAACGTCCTGACTTTC.

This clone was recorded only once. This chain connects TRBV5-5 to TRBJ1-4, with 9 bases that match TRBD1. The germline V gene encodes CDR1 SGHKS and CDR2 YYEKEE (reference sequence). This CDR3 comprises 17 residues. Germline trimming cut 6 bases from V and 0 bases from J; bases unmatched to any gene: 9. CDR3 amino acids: CASTNFGDRATNEKLFF. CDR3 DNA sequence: TGTGCCAGCACCAATTTTGGGGACAGGGCAACTAATGAAAAACTGTTTTTT.

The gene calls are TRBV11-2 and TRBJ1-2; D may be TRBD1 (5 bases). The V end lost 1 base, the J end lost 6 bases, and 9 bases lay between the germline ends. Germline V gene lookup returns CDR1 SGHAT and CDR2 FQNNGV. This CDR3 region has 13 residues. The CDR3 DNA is TGTGCCAGCAGCTTAGTAGGGGTTGATGGCTACACCTTC. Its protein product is CASSLVGVDGYTF.

CDR3 loop: CASSQYRATNEKLFF. CDR3 bases: TGCGCCAGCAGCCAATACAGGGCAACTAATGAAAAACTGTTTTTT. J is TRBJ1-4 and V is TRBV5-1, with a tentative D call TRBD1 (6 bases). Trimming removed 4 bases at V and 0 bases at J, with 10 bases between. Germline V gene sequence: CDR1 SGHRS, CDR2 YFSETQ. CDR3 size: 15 residues.

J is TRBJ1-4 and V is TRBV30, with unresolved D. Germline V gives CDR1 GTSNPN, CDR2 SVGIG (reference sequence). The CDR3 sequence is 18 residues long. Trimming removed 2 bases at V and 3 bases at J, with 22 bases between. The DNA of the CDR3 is TGTGCCTGGAGTCCTCCTCCCTTGGGAGGTCAATCTAATGAAAAACTGTTTTTT. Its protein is CAWSPPPLGGQSNEKLFF.

The CDR3 bases are TGTGCCAGCAGTCCCCAGGGACAGGGGGCTGGGTCCTACGAGCAGTACTTC. Translating gives CASSPQGQGAGSYEQYF. The chain employs TRBV27 and TRBJ2-7; 12 positions agree with TRBD1. V trimming: 5 bases; J trimming: 1 base; junction bases outside the gene matches: 9. This CDR3 is 17 amino acids long. Germline assignment: CDR1 MNHEY and CDR2 SMNVEV (reference sequence).

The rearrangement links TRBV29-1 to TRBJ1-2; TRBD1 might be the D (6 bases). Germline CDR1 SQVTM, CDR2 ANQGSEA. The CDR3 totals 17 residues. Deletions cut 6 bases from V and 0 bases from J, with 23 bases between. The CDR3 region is CSVIGWRGATANYGYTF. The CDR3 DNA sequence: TGCAGCGTCATTGGTTGGCGGGGGGCCACGGCTAACTATGGCTACACCTTC.